This entry is about one T cell receptor (beta chain). This sample was included in a study of blood T cell repertoires in COVID-19. CDR1 MDHEN and CDR2 SYDVKM come from the germline V gene. This CDR3 is 16 amino acids long. Trimming pared 4 bases from V and 1 base from J, leaving 14 bases between. Sequencing was performed with immunoSEQ multiplex PCR; in TCRdb, only in-frame clones are kept and a portion is missing. Of a few hundred thousand clones listed, approximately 89% are singletons. This sequence originates from a woman between 55 and 75 years old who had recovered from COVID-19. The chain couples TRBV28 to TRBJ1-5, with unresolved D. The specimen was PBMCs or T cells enriched from blood (not recorded which). CDR3 DNA: TGTGCCAGCAGTTCGGGGTCCCTTGGGAGCAATCAGCCCCAGCATTTT. Translated: CASSSGSLGSNQPQHF.